This section outlines one T cell receptor (beta chain) sequence together with its context. The antigen remains unidentified. This entry comes from a study of a mutant IDH1 vaccine in newly diagnosed glioma. Study-level findings and limits: Apparently unrelated to pseudoprogression were changes in the top peripheral T cell clonotypes.

The time point was: week 5, during vaccination. One vaccine dose held 300 ug of mutant IDH1 20-mer peptide and came with topical imiquimod. Germline CDR1 reads SGHRS; CDR2 reads YFSETQ. The V gene lost 0 bases and the J gene lost 4 bases, with 14 bases spanning the gap. The CDR3 spans 16 residues. Some clones are missing from TCRdb's copy, which holds only in-frame ones; the method was immunoSEQ multiplex PCR. The sample carries some 48,000 clones, more than 70% recorded once. This chain joins TRBV5-1 and TRBJ2-1; either TRBD1 or TRBD2 may supply D (5 bases each). The origin of this receptor is a woman aged 40 to 49 with glioma. The sample in question was PBMCs, obtained from a glioma patient whose treatment included an IDH1 peptide vaccine. In DNA form, the CDR3 reads TGCGCCAGCAGCTTGGCCGGGGCGCCCTCATACAATGAGCAGTTCTTC. Encoded protein: CASSLAGAPSYNEQFF.